This T cell receptor beta chain was sequenced in a study of early T cells in non-severe SARS-CoV-2 infection. Separate cDNA molecules each had unique molecular identifiers attached to them. Using its own MiXCR run on the 5' RACE reads, TCRdb lists one record per CDR3 protein. Seen here are 68,000 or so distinct CDR3 sequences, 10% to 15% observed once, and the top ten hold around 1.7%. Points on this clonotype: What it binds is unknown.

The CDR3 runs 17 residues. V lost 4 bases and J lost 5; bases outside the gene matches: 9. CDR1 is DFQATT and CDR2 is SNEGSKA in the germline V gene (reference sequence). Study outcomes and limitations: Matching with VDJdb favored anti-spike CD8 responses (missing private and CD4 specificities).

V is TRBV20-1 and J is TRBJ2-3; 16 nucleotides line up with TRBD2. The receptor's source is an adult who was a healthcare worker with PCR-confirmed SARS-CoV-2 infection or an uninfected control (not recorded which). The sample taken for sequencing was whole blood. As DNA, the CDR3 is TGCAGTGCTACAGGGACTAGCGGGGGGGCCCGTGAAGATACGCAGTATTTT. Its translation: CSATGTSGGAREDTQYF.